The TCR beta chain described here comes from a study of T cells in Graves' hyperthyroidism and ophthalmopathy. It was RNA transcripts that yielded the amplified TCR beta CDR3 regions. With the HTBI primer set, the TCR CDR3 went through a first round of RT-PCR. MiXCR, applied by TCRdb to the multiplex PCR reads, yields one record per CDR3 protein. The sample carries 600,000 to 750,000 distinct CDR3 sequences, around a sixth recorded once. This clonotype occurred many times. This sequence was found in a man aged 50 to 59 with Graves' hyperthyroidism. Sequencing was performed on blood.

The CDR3: CATAKDRSNQPQHF. CDR3 nucleotides: TGTGCCACCGCCAAGGACAGAAGCAATCAGCCCCAGCATTTT. The chain employs TRBV10-3 and TRBJ1-5; maybe TRBD1 (6 bases). The V gene lost 10 bases and the J gene lost 1 base, with 14 bases spanning the gap. Germline V gene lookup returns CDR1 ENHRY and CDR2 SYGVKD. The CDR3 consists of 14 residues.